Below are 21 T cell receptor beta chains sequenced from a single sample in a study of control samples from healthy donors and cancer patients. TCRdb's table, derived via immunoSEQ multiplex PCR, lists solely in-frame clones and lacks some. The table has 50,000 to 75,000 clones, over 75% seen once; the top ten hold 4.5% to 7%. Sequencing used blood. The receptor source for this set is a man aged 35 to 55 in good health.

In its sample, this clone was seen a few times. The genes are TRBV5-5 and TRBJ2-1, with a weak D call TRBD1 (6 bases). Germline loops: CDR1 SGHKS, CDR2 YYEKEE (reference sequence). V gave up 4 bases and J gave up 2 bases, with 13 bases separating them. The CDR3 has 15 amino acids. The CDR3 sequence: CASSKDRRPYNEQFF. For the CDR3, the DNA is TGTGCCAGCAGCAAAGACAGGCGCCCCTACAATGAGCAGTTCTTC.

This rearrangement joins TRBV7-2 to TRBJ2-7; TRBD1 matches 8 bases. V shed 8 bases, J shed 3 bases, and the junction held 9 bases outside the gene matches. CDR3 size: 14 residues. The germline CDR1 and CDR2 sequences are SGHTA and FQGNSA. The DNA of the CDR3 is TGTGCCAGCCGACAGGGGCGCTCCTACTACGAGCAGTACTTC. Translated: CASRQGRSYYEQYF.

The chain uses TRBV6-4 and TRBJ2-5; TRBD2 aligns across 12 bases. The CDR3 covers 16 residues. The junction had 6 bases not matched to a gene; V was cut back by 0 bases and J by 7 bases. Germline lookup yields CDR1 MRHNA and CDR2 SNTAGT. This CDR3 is CASSDSTSGGLGTQYF. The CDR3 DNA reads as TGTGCCAGCAGTGACTCGACTAGCGGGGGTCTTGGGACCCAGTACTTC.

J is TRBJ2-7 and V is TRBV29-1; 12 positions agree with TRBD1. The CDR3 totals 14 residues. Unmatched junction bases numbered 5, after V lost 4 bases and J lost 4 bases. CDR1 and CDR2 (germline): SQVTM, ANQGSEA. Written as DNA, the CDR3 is TGCAGCGTTGGGGGACAGGGGGCCTTTTACGAGCAGTACTTC. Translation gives CSVGGQGAFYEQYF.

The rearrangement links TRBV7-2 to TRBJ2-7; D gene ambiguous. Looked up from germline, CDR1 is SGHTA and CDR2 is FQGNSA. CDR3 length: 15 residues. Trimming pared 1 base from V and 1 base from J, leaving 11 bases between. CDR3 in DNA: TGTGCCAGCAGCTTAGAACCCCGGCCATCCTACGAGCAGTACTTC. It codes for CASSLEPRPSYEQYF.

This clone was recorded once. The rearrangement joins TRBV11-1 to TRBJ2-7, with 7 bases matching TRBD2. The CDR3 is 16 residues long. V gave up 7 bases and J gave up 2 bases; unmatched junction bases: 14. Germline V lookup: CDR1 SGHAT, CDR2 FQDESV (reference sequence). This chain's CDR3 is CASTPRGDGGAYEQYF. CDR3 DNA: TGTGCCAGCACCCCCCGGGGGGACGGTGGGGCCTACGAGCAGTACTTC.

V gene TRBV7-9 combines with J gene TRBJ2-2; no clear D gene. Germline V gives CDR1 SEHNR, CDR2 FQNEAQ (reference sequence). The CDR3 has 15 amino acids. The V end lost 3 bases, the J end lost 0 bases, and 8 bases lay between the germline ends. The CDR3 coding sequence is TGTGCCAGCAGCTTGACCGAAGCGAACACCGGGGAGCTGTTTTTT. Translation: CASSLTEANTGELFF.

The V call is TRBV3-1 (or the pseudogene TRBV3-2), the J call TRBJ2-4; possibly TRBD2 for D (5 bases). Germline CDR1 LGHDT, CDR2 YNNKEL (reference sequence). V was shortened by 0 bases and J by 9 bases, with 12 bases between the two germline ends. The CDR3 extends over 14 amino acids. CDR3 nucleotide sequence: TGTGCCAGCAGCCAAGAATCCGGGAATGGCATTCAGTACTTC. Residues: CASSQESGNGIQYF.

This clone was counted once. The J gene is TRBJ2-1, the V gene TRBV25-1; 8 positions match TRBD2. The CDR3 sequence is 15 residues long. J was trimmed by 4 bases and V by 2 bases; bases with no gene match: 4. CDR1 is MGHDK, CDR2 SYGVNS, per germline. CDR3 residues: CASSEALAGYNEQFF. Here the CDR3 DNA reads TGTGCCAGCAGTGAAGCCCTAGCGGGTTACAATGAGCAGTTCTTC.

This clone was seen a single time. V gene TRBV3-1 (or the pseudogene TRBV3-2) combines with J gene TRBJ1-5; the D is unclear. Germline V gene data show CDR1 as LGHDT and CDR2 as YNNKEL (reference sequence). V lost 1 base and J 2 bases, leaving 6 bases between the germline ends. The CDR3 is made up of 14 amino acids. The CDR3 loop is CASSQVVGNQPQHF. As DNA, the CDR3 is TGTGCCAGCAGCCAAGTCGTCGGCAATCAGCCCCAGCATTTT.

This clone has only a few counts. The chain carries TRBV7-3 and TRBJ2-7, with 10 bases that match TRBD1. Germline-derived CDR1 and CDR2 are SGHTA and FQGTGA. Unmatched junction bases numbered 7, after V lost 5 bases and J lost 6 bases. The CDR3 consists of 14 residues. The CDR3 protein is CASSPSGTGVEQYF. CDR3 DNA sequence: TGTGCCAGCAGCCCCTCCGGGACAGGGGTCGAGCAGTACTTC.

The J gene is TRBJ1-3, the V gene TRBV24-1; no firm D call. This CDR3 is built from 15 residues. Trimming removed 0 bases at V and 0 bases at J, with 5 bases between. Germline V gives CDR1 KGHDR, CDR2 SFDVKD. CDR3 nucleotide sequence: TGTGCCACCAGTGATTTGTGGGTCTCTGGAAACACCATATATTTT. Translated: CATSDLWVSGNTIYF.

CDR3 DNA: TGTGCCAGCAGCTTCGGCGGGAGGAGCACAGATACGCAGTATTTT. This gives the protein CASSFGGRSTDTQYF. This chain joins TRBV7-3 and TRBJ2-3, with TRBD2 identical over 8 bases. This CDR3 comprises 15 residues. CDR1 and CDR2 from the germline V gene are SGHTA and FQGTGA. The J segment lost 0 bases and the V segment lost 3 bases, leaving 2 bases of the junction unmatched.

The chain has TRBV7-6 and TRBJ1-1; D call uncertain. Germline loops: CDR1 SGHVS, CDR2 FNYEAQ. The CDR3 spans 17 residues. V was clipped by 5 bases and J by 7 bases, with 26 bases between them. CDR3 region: CASSPLKITQDIGEAFF. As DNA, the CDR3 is TGTGCCAGCAGCCCCCTTAAGATCACTCAGGATATCGGTGAAGCTTTCTTT.

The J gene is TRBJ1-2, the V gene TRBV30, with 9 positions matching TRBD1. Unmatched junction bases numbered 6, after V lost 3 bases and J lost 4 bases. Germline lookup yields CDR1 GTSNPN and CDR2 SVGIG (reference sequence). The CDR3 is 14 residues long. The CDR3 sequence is CAWSLTGGRYGYTF. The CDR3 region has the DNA TGTGCCTGGAGCTTGACAGGGGGTCGCTATGGCTACACCTTC.

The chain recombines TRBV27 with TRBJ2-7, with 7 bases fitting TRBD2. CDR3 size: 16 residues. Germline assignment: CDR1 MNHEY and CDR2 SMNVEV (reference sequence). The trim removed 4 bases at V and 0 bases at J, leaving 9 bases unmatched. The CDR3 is CASSSPGLMSSYEQYF. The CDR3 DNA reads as TGTGCCAGCAGTTCACCGGGACTAATGAGCTCCTACGAGCAGTACTTC.

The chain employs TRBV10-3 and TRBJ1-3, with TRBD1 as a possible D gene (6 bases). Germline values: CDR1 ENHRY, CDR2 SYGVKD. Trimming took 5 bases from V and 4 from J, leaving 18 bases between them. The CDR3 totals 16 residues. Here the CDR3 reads CAISPGTIRPGNTIYF. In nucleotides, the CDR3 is TGTGCCATCAGTCCCGGGACAATAAGGCCAGGAAACACCATATATTTT.

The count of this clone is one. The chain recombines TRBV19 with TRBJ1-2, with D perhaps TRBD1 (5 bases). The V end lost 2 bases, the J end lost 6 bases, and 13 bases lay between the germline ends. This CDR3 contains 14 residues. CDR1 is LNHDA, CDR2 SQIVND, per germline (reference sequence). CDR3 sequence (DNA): TGTGCCAGTAGTATAAAGGGGAGAGTTGATGGCTACACCTTC. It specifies CASSIKGRVDGYTF.

CDR3 nucleotide sequence: TGTGCCAGCAGCGGACAGGGGATGAACACTGAAGCTTTCTTT. Translation gives CASSGQGMNTEAFF. The chain couples TRBV7-2 to TRBJ1-1, with TRBD1 matching 9 bases. CDR1 is SGHTA and CDR2 is FQGNSA in the germline V gene. With V trimmed by 5 bases and J by 0 bases, 1 base remained unmatched. The CDR3 contains 14 residues.

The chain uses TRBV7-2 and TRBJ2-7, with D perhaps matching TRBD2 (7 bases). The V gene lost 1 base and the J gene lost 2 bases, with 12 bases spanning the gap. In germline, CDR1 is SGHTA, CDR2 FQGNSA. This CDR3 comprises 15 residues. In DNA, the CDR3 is TGTGCCAGCAGCTTAGTGGCGGGGGACACCTACGAGCAGTACTTC. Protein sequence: CASSLVAGDTYEQYF.

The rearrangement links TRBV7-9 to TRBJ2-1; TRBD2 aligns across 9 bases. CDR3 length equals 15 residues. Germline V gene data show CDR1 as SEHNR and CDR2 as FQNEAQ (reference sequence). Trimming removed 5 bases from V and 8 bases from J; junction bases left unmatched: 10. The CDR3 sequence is CASSASGGFLHEQFF. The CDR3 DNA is TGTGCCAGCAGCGCGAGCGGGGGGTTCTTACATGAGCAGTTCTTC. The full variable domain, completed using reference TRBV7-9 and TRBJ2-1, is DTGVSQNPRHKITKRGQNVTFRCDPISEHNRLYWYRQTLGQGPEFLTYFQNEAQLEKSRLLSDRFSAERPKGSFSTLEIQRTEQGDSAMYLCASSASGGFLHEQFFGPGTRLTVL.